This TCR beta chain is from a study of shared clonotypes between healthy human individuals. Study results and caveats: Specimens sampled were limited to blood, with tissue repertoires likely differing.

About this clone: What it binds is not known.

The CDR3 length is 13 residues. Deletions cut 4 bases from V and 0 bases from J, with 10 bases between. Germline CDR1 reads SQVTM; CDR2 reads ANQGSEA. Selected positively for CCR7 and CD45RO-negative, naive CD8 cells excluded terminally differentiated effector memory CD45RA+ cells. The study drew its donors from healthy HIV-negative adults without recent acute infections or vaccinations. Sequencing used immunoSEQ multiplex PCR; TCRdb keeps in-frame clones, though not all of them. This table holds around 1.9 million clones, around 93% found once. This clonotype was obtained from a man aged 18 to 30 in good health. Some clones in this sample may be carry-over from other donors' samples. V usage is TRBV29-1 and J usage is TRBJ2-7; TRBD1 might be the D (6 bases). Material: naive CD8+ T cells from PBMCs. DNA of the CDR3: TGCAGCGTTGGTGCGGACAGCTCCTACGAGCAGTACTTC. It yields the protein CSVGADSSYEQYF.